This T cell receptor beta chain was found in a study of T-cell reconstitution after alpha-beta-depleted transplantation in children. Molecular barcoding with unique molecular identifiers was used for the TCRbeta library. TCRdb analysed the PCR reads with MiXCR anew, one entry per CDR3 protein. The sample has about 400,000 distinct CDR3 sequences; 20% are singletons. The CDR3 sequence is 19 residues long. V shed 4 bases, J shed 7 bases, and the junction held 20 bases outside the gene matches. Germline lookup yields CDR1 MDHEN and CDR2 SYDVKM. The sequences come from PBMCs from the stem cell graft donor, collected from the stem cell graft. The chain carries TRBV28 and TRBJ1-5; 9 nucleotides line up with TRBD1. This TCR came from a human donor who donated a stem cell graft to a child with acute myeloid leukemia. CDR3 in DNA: TGTGCCAGCAGTTACATATACCGGGACAGGGAGGATACGGGGCAGCCCCAGCATTTT. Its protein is CASSYIYRDREDTGQPQHF.